These 29 T cell receptor beta chains originate from one sample sequenced in a study of T cell responses to AZD1222 COVID-19 vaccine. Produced via immunoSEQ multiplex PCR; TCRdb's table is partial and in-frame only. The sample lists 95,000 to 150,000 clones; roughly nine tenths were seen once. The specimen comprised peripheral blood, sampled on day 0 of AZD1222 vaccination. Receptors originate from an adult in good health.

The chain recombines TRBV6-5 with TRBJ1-1; D unresolved. Between the trimmed V and J ends, which lost 6 bases and 6 bases, there was a span of 14 bases. The CDR3 is made up of 13 amino acids. Looked up from germline, CDR1 is MNHEY and CDR2 is SVGAGI. The CDR3 region has the DNA TGTGCCAGCAGCCACGGGGTTGGGGCTGAAGCTTTCTTT. Translated: CASSHGVGAEAFF.

The chain couples TRBV7-3 to TRBJ2-3, with 12 nucleotides matching TRBD2. Germline V CDR1 and CDR2: SGHTA, FQGTGA. The ends lost 5 bases at V and 7 bases at J; junction bases unmatched: 7. The CDR3 spans 15 residues. The CDR3 protein is CASSPGLAGTNTQYF. In DNA, the CDR3 is TGTGCCAGCAGCCCCGGACTAGCGGGAACCAATACGCAGTATTTT.

This clone was counted only a few times. CDR3 sequence (DNA): TGTGCCAGCAGCCAAGGTGGACAGGGCAAATCACCCCTCCACTTT. Translating it yields CASSQGGQGKSPLHF. V and J are TRBV3-1 (or the pseudogene TRBV3-2) and TRBJ1-6; 8 nucleotides agree with TRBD1. After removal of 1 base from V and 10 bases from J, the junction contained 6 bases not matched to a gene. Germline-derived CDR1 and CDR2 are LGHDT and YNNKEL (reference sequence). CDR3 length: 15 residues.

The chain has TRBV3-1 (or the pseudogene TRBV3-2) and TRBJ1-1, with TRBD1 as a possible D gene (5 bases). The V end was cut by 4 bases, the J end by 5 bases, with 11 bases between. CDR1 and CDR2 (germline): LGHDT, YNNKEL (reference sequence). The CDR3 covers 13 residues. DNA for the CDR3: TGTGCCAGCAGCCGGGGGGAAGGGACTGAAGCTTTCTTT. As protein: CASSRGEGTEAFF.

This chain connects TRBV5-1 to TRBJ1-2, with a tentative D call TRBD1 (5 bases). Trimming took 4 bases from V and 3 from J, leaving 13 bases between them. The CDR3 is 14 residues long. Germline lookup yields CDR1 SGHRS and CDR2 YFSETQ. The CDR3 DNA sequence: TGCGCCAGCAGCCCCGGGGGGGGTGACTATGGCTACACCTTC. It codes for CASSPGGGDYGYTF.

The V and J genes are TRBV5-5 and TRBJ2-2, with TRBD1 identical over 9 bases. Germline-derived CDR1 and CDR2 are SGHKS and YYEKEE (reference sequence). V gave up 4 bases and J gave up 7 bases; unmatched junction bases: 14. This CDR3 contains 17 residues. The CDR3 DNA is TGTGCCAGCAGCCCGGGGACAGGGCCCGTAACTGGCGGGGAGCTGTTTTTT. Its translation is CASSPGTGPVTGGELFF.

The rearrangement uses TRBV18 and TRBJ2-7; TRBD2 might be the D (5 bases). V was shortened by 3 bases and J by 6 bases, with 18 bases between the two germline ends. The V gene's germline CDR1 is KGHSH and CDR2 LQKENI. This CDR3 has 15 amino acids. In DNA form, the CDR3 reads TGTGCCAGCTCACCCGGATCGGGGAACCCGGGCGAGCAGTACTTC. Translation: CASSPGSGNPGEQYF.

This chain links TRBV12-3 or TRBV12-4 with TRBJ2-3; no clear D gene. V was cut by 10 bases and J by 5 bases, with 10 bases left in between. CDR3 length: 11 residues. The CDR3 here is CATRFGDTQYF. CDR3 coding DNA: TGTGCCACCCGCTTTGGAGATACGCAGTATTTT.

This clone was found once. The rearrangement joins TRBV5-5 to TRBJ2-7; TRBD1 might be the D (5 bases). CDR3 length equals 14 residues. CDR1 is SGHKS and CDR2 is YYEKEE in the germline V gene (reference sequence). Trimming removed 0 bases at V and 4 bases at J, with 11 bases between. As DNA, the CDR3 is TGTGCCAGCAGCTTGGGGGGCCACAAATACGAGCAGTACTTC. Protein sequence: CASSLGGHKYEQYF.

This sequence joins TRBV19 and TRBJ1-6; 8 bases map to TRBD1. Trimming cost V 4 bases and J 9 bases; bases outside gene matches: 14. Looked up from germline, CDR1 is LNHDA and CDR2 is SQIVND (reference sequence). CDR3 length equals 17 residues. The CDR3 coding sequence is TGTGCCAGTAGTACCATCCAGGGGACAGGTGGAGGTTCACCCCTCCACTTT. It specifies CASSTIQGTGGGSPLHF.

This rearrangement joins TRBV11-3 to TRBJ1-4; 8 nucleotides align to TRBD1. The J segment lost 7 bases and the V segment lost 6 bases, leaving 4 bases of the junction unmatched. Germline loops: CDR1 SGHNT, CDR2 YENEEA. The CDR3 runs 13 residues. CDR3 sequence (DNA): TGTGCCAGCAGTTCACAGGGGGTTGAAAAACTGTTTTTT. Translating gives CASSSQGVEKLFF. The full variable domain, its missing parts supplied by reference TRBV11-3 and TRBJ1-4, is EAGVVQSPRYKIIEKKQPVAFWCNPISGHNTLYWYLQNLGQGPELLIRYENEEAVDDSQLPKDRFSAERLKGVDSTLKIQPAELGDSAVYLCASSSQGVEKLFFGSGTQLSVL.

This chain uses TRBV3-1 (or the pseudogene TRBV3-2) with TRBJ1-2, with D unresolved. The CDR3 loop spans 13 amino acids. V lost 3 bases and J lost 5, with 10 bases in between. The germline gives CDR1 LGHDT, CDR2 YNNKEL (reference sequence). This CDR3 reads CASSQSNSYGYTF. CDR3 bases: TGTGCCAGCAGCCAGTCAAACAGTTATGGCTACACCTTC.

The V call is TRBV12-3 or TRBV12-4, the J call TRBJ2-5; perhaps D is TRBD1 or TRBD2 (5 bases each). This CDR3 contains 13 residues. The germline V and J ends were trimmed by 3 bases and 3 bases, with 8 bases remaining between them. Written as DNA, the CDR3 is TGTGCCAGCAGTTTTGTGGGGGAAGAGACCCAGTACTTC. Residues: CASSFVGEETQYF.

Concerning this clone itself: One junction end does not reproduce the germline sequence, and a read error may be involved. The V call is TRBV2, the J call TRBJ2-7, with TRBD1 matching over 7 bases. This CDR3 region has 12 residues. Germline V lookup: CDR1 SNHLY, CDR2 FYNNEI. CDR3: CASSETLTGQDF. DNA of the CDR3: TGTGCCAGCAGTGAAACCCTGACAGGGCAAGACTTC.

This chain joins TRBV10-1 and TRBJ1-4, with D perhaps TRBD1 (5 bases). The CDR3 is made up of 14 amino acids. The germline gives CDR1 WNHNN, CDR2 SYGVQD (reference sequence). V dropped 3 bases and J dropped 7 bases, with 12 bases sitting between them. The CDR3 here is CASSDGDLGEKLFF. In DNA form, the CDR3 reads TGCGCCAGCAGTGATGGGGACCTTGGTGAAAAACTGTTTTTT.

V is TRBV30 and J is TRBJ1-2, with a weak D call TRBD1 (5 bases). Trimming left V 1 base short and J 7 bases short, with 19 bases between. The CDR3 has 15 amino acids. Germline V gene lookup returns CDR1 GTSNPN and CDR2 SVGIG (reference sequence). CDR3 coding DNA: TGTGCCTGGAGTGACCTCGGGAGGGGTGGCTCTGGCTACACCTTC. Protein product: CAWSDLGRGGSGYTF.

This rearrangement joins TRBV5-6 to TRBJ2-5, with D perhaps TRBD1 (5 bases). Germline V gene data show CDR1 as SGHDT and CDR2 as YYEEEE. Trimming removed 5 bases at V and 4 bases at J, with 12 bases between. The CDR3 has 13 amino acids. CDR3 sequence: CASRFTGAETQYF. The CDR3, as DNA: TGTGCCAGCAGGTTTACTGGGGCAGAGACCCAGTACTTC.

The gene calls are TRBV5-1 and TRBJ2-6, with D possibly TRBD2 on 6 matching bases. V lost 5 bases to trimming and J lost 1 base, with 10 bases between them. Germline V gives CDR1 SGHRS, CDR2 YFSETQ. The CDR3 runs to 15 residues. The chain's CDR3 is CASSTEGSGANVLTF. CDR3 in DNA: TGCGCCAGCAGTACGGAGGGGTCTGGGGCCAACGTCCTGACTTTC.

The chain uses TRBV19 and TRBJ2-5; a weak D match, TRBD1 (6 bases). Germline CDR1 LNHDA, CDR2 SQIVND (reference sequence). The CDR3 is made up of 17 amino acids. V lost 3 bases and J lost 3, with 20 bases in between. The DNA of the CDR3 is TGTGCCAGTAGTATGCGGACAGCCTCGACCCTAAAAGAGACCCAGTACTTC. Translating it yields CASSMRTASTLKETQYF.

V is TRBV19 and J is TRBJ1-5; 12 positions match TRBD1. V lost 4 bases and J lost 6; bases outside the gene matches: 7. The CDR3 loop spans 16 amino acids. Germline V CDR1 and CDR2: LNHDA, SQIVND (reference sequence). CDR3 coding DNA: TGTGCCAGTAGTAATCCGGGACAGGGGGCGGGTCAGCCCCAGCATTTT. Translating it yields CASSNPGQGAGQPQHF.

The chain employs TRBV27 and TRBJ1-5; the D gene is possibly TRBD1 (6 bases). CDR3 length equals 14 residues. Germline V gene lookup returns CDR1 MNHEY and CDR2 SMNVEV (reference sequence). Trimming pared 6 bases from V and 0 bases from J, leaving 9 bases between. Written as DNA, the CDR3 is TGTGCCAGCAGGCCACAGGGTAGCAATCAGCCCCAGCATTTT. This sequence encodes CASRPQGSNQPQHF.

This rearrangement joins TRBV9 to TRBJ2-2; D gene unclear. The CDR3 spans 14 residues. Germline assignment: CDR1 SGDLS and CDR2 YYNGEE. V was trimmed by 4 bases and J by 6 bases, leaving 13 bases between them. The CDR3 nucleotides read TGTGCCAGCAGCCCCCCCAGTTTGGCCGGGGAGCTGTTTTTT. It translates to CASSPPSLAGELFF.

A remark on this clone: This CDR3 is also generated by other DNA sequences in the sample. This sequence joins TRBV10-3 and TRBJ1-5, with D possibly being TRBD1 (6 bases). Trimming cost V 4 bases and J 0 bases, with 7 bases left between them. Looked up from germline, CDR1 is ENHRY and CDR2 is SYGVKD. The CDR3 covers 14 residues. This CDR3 reads CAISVGGSNQPQHF. DNA of the CDR3: TGTGCCATCAGTGTAGGGGGTAGCAATCAGCCCCAGCATTTT.

This clone was seen a handful of times. The chain carries TRBV19 and TRBJ2-1, with TRBD2 identical over 7 bases. Trimming took 0 bases from V and 4 from J; bases not matched to a gene: 6. CDR3 length: 16 residues. Germline V CDR1 and CDR2: LNHDA, SQIVND (reference sequence). The CDR3 nucleotides read TGTGCCAGTAGTATAGAGGCTAGCGGACCTTACAATGAGCAGTTCTTC. Translated: CASSIEASGPYNEQFF.

The V and J genes are TRBV2 and TRBJ1-3; 7 bases are shared with TRBD1. The CDR3 length is 15 residues. The J segment lost 4 bases and the V segment lost 1 base, leaving 4 bases of the junction unmatched. Germline V gives CDR1 SNHLY, CDR2 FYNNEI. CDR3 sequence: CASSEGRGAGNTIYF. CDR3 nucleotides: TGTGCCAGCAGTGAAGGCAGGGGGGCAGGAAACACCATATATTTT.

The rearrangement uses TRBV18 and TRBJ1-1; D not resolved. V dropped 2 bases and J dropped 1 base, with 11 bases sitting between them. CDR1 and CDR2 from the germline V gene are KGHSH and LQKENI. The CDR3 covers 15 residues. The CDR3 region has the DNA TGTGCCAGCTCACCATACGATCGGCGGAACACTGAAGCTTTCTTT. It is translated as CASSPYDRRNTEAFF.

CDR3 sequence reads: CASSSPGTGGGGYTF. In DNA form, the CDR3 reads TGTGCCAGCAGCAGTCCCGGGACAGGGGGGGGTGGCTACACCTTC. The rearrangement joins TRBV7-2 to TRBJ1-2, with 11 bases lining up with TRBD1. Losses at the gene ends were 5 bases for V and 7 bases for J; bases not matched to a gene: 9. Looked up from germline, CDR1 is SGHTA and CDR2 is FQGNSA. CDR3 length: 15 residues.

The chain has TRBV6-6 and TRBJ1-4; no clear D. Deletions cut 4 bases from V and 6 bases from J, with 12 bases between. The germline gives CDR1 MNHNY, CDR2 SVGAGI (reference sequence). The CDR3 has 14 residues. The CDR3 nucleotides read TGTGCCAGCAGTTTCGAGGGAAGTGATGAAAAACTGTTTTTT. This translates into CASSFEGSDEKLFF.

The chain couples TRBV5-1 to TRBJ1-1; no clear D gene. CDR1 is SGHRS, CDR2 YFSETQ, per germline. This CDR3 comprises 13 residues. Trimming removed 4 bases from V and 0 bases from J, with 7 bases in between. The CDR3 sequence is CASSQDMNTEAFF. CDR3 DNA sequence: TGCGCCAGCAGCCAAGATATGAACACTGAAGCTTTCTTT.